This T cell receptor beta chain was captured in a study of Graves' ophthalmopathy and Graves' hyperthyroidism. Uncontrolled infections, other autoimmune diseases, pregnancy or lactation barred patients from enrollment. Ten or more counts support this clonotype. RNA transcripts were the template, and TCR beta CDR3 regions were amplified from them. In the first round, RT-PCR was carried out with HTBI primers, and a multiplex PCR formed the second round. TCRdb passed the multiplex PCR reads through MiXCR, listing each CDR3 protein once. The data show roughly 39,000 distinct CDR3 sequences, around half seen once. Trimming removed 0 bases from V and 4 bases from J; junction bases left unmatched: 5. From germline, CDR1 is MNHEY and CDR2 SVGEGT. The CDR3 covers 16 residues.

The sequence derives from an adult woman with stable Graves' hyperthyroidism. The chain joins TRBV6-2 or TRBV6-3 to TRBJ2-5, with TRBD2 identical over 10 bases. The sample taken for sequencing was peripheral blood. Here the CDR3 reads CASSYSLAGALETQYF. DNA of the CDR3: TGTGCCAGCAGTTACTCTCTAGCGGGAGCTCTAGAGACCCAGTACTTC.